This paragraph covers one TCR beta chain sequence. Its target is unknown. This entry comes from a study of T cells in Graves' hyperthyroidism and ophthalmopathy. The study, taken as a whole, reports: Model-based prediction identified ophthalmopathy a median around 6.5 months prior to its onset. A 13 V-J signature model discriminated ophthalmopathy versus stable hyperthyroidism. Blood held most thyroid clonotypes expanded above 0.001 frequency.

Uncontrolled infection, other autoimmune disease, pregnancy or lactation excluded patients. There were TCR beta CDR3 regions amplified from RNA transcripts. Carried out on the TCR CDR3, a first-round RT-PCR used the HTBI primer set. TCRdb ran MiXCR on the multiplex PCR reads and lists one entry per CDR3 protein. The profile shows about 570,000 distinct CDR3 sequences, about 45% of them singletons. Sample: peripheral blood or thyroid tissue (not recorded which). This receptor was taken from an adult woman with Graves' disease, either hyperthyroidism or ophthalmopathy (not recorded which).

The CDR3 nucleotides are TGTGCCAGCAGCCAGACAGGGACATTCGGAAACACCATATATTTT. Its translation: CASSQTGTFGNTIYF. The V gene is TRBV7-9, the J gene TRBJ1-3, with 7 bases matching TRBD1. Per the germline V gene, CDR1 is SEHNR and CDR2 is FQNEAQ (reference sequence). V dropped 5 bases and J dropped 4; count of bases not matched to a gene: 8. The CDR3 contains 15 residues.